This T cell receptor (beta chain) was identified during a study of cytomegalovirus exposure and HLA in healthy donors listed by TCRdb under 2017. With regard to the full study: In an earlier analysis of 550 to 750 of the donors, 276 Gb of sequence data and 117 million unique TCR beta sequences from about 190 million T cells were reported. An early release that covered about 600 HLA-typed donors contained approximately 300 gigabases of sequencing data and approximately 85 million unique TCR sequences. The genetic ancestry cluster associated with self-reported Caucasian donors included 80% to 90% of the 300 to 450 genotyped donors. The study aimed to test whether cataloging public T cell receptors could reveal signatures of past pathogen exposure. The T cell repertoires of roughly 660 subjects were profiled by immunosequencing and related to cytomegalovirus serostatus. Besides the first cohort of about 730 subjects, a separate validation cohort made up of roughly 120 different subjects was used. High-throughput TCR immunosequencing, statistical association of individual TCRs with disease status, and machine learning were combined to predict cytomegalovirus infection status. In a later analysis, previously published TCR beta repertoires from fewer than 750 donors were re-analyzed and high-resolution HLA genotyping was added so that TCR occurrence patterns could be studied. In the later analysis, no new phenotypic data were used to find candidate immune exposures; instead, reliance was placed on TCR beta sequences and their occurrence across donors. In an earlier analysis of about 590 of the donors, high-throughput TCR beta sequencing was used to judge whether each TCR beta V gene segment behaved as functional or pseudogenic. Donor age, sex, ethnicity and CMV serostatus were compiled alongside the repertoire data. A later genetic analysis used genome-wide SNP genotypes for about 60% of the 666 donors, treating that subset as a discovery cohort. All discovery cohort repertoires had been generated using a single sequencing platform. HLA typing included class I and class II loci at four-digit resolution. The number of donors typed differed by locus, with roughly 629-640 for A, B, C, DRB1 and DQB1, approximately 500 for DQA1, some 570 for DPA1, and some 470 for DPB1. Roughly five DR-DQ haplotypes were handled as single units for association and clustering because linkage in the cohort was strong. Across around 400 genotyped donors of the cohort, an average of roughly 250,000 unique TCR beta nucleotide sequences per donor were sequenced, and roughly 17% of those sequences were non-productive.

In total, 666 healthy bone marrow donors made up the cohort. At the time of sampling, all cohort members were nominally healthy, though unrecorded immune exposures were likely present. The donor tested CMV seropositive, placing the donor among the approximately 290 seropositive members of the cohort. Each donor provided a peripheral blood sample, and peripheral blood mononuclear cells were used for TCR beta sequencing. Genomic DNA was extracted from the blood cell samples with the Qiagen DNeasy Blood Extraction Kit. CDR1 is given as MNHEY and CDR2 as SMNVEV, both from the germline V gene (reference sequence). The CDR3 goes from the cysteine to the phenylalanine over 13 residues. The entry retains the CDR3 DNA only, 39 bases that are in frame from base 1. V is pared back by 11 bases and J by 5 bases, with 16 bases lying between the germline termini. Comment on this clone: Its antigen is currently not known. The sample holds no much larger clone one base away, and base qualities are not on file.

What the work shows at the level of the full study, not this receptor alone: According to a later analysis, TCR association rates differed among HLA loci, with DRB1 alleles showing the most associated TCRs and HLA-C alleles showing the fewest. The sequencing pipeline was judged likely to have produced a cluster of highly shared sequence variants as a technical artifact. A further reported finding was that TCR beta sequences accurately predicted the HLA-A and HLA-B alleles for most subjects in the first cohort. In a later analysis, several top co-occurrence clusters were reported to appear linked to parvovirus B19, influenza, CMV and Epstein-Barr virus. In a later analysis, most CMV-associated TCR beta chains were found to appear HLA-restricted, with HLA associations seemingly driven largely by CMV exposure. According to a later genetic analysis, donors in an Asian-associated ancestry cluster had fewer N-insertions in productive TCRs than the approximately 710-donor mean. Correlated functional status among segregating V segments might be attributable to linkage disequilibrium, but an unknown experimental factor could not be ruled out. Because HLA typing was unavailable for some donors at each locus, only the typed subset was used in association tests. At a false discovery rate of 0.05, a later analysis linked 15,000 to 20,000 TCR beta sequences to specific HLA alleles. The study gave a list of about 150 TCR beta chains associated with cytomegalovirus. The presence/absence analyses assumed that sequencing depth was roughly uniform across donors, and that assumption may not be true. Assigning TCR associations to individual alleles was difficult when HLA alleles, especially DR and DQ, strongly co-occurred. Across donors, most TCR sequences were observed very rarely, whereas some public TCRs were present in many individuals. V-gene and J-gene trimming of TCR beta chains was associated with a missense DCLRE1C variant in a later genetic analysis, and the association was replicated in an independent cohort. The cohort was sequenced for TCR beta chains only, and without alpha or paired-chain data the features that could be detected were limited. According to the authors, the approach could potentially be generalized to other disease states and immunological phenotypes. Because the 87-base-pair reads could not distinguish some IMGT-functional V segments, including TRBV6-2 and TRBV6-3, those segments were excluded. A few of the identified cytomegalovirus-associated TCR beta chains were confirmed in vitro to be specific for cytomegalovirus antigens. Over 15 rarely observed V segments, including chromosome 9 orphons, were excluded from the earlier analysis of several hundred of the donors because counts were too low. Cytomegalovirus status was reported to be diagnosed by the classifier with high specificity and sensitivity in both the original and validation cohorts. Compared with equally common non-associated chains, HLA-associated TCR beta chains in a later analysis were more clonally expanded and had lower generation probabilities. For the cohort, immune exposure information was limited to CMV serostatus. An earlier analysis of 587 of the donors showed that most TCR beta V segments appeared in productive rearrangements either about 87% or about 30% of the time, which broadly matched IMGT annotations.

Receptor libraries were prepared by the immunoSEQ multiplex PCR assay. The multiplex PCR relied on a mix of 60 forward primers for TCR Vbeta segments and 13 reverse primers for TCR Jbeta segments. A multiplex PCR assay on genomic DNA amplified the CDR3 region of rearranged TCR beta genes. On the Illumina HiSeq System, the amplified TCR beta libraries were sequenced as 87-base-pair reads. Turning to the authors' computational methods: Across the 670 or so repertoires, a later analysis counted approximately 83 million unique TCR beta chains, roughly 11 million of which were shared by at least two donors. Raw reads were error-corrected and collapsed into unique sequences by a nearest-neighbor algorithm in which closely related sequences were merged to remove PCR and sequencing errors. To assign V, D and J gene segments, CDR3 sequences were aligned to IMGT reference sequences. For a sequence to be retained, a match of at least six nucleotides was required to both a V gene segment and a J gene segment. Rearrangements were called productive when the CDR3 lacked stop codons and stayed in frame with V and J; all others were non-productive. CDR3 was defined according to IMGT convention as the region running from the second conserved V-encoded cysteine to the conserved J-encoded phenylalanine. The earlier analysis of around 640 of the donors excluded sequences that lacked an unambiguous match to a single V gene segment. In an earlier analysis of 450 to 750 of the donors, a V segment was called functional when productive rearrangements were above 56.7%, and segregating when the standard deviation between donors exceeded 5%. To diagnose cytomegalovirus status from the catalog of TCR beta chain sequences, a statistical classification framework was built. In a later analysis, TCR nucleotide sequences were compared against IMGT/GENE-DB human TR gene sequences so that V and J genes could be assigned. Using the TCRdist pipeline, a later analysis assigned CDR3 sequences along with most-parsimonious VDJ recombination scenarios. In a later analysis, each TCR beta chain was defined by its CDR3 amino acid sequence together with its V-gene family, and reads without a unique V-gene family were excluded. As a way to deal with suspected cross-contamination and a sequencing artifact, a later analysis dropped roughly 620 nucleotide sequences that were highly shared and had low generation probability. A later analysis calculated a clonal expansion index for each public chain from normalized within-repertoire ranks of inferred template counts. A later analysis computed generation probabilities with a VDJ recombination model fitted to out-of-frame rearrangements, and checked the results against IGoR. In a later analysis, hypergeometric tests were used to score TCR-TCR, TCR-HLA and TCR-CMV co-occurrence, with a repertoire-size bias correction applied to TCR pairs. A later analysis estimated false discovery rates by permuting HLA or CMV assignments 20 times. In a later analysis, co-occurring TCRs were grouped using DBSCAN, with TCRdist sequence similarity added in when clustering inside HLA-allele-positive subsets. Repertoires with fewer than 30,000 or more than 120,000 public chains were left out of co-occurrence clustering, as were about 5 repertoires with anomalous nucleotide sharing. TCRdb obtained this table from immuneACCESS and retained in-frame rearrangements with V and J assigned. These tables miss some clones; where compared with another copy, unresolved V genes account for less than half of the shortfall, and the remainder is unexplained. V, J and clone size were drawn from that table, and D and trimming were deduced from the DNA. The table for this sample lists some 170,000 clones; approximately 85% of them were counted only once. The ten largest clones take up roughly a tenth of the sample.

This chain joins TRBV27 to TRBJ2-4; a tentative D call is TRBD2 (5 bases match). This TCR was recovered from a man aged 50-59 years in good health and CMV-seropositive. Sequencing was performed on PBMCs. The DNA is TGTGCCTCAGGCGGACTGGTCGAAAACATTCAGTACTTC. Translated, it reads CASGGLVENIQYF.